The 15 T cell receptor beta chains below were found in one sample sequenced in a study of T cells in Graves' hyperthyroidism and ophthalmopathy (dated by TCRdb to the late 2010s). To prepare the library, multiplex PCR was applied. TCRdb lists the instrument as Illumina HiSeq 2000. Amplification of TCR beta CDR3 regions was carried out from RNA transcripts. The TCR CDR3 was subjected to a first round of RT-PCR using the HTBI primer set and the Qiagen OneStep RT-PCR kit. The raw public reads went through TCRdb reprocessing: fastp at Q25, MiXCR clone calling, in-frame beta chains kept. One record per CDR3 amino acid sequence lists the most common genes and DNA. Counted in this sample were roughly 710,000 distinct CDR3 sequences; around a third of them appeared once. The ten largest account for around 31% of the sample. Sequencing was carried out using blood. Every receptor here comes from a middle-aged woman with Graves' hyperthyroidism.

This clonotype was found many times. The chain links TRBV28 to TRBJ2-7, with unresolved D. V lost 9 bases, J lost 0 bases, and 9 bases lay in between. Germline V lookup: CDR1 MDHEN, CDR2 SYDVKM. The CDR3 has 12 residues. CDR3 residues: CASVKFSYEQYF. The DNA for the CDR3 is TGTGCCAGTGTGAAGTTCTCCTACGAGCAGTACTTC. Filled out from reference TRBV28 and TRBJ2-7, the complete variable domain reads DVKVTQSSRYLVKRTGEKVFLECVQDMDHENMFWYRQDPGLGLRLIYFSYDVKMKEKGDIPEGYSVSREKKERFSLILESASTNQTSMYLCASVKFSYEQYFGPGTRLTVT.

Notes on this clonotype: The junction departs from germline at one end; a sequencing error may be responsible. The rearrangement links TRBV29-1 to TRBJ2-6; possibly TRBD1 or TRBD2 for D (5 bases each). The CDR3 runs to 15 residues. Germline V gene sequence: CDR1 SQVTM, CDR2 ANQGSEA. The CDR3 loop is CSVGDGRSGAKVLTF. CDR3 nucleotide sequence: TGCAGCGTTGGGGACGGTAGATCTGGGGCCAAGGTCCTGACTTTC.

Turning to this clonotype: A single base separates this from a much larger clone, so it may be a read error. The genes are TRBV7-2 and TRBJ1-1, with a possible D match to TRBD1 (6 bases). Per the germline V gene, CDR1 is SGHTA and CDR2 is FQGNSA. The CDR3 covers 12 residues. CDR3 nucleotide sequence: TGTGCCAGCAGCTTAGAGGGGGGTTCTGCTTCCTTT. Translating it yields CASSLEGGSASF.

Worth noting for this clonotype: This may be a read error, as it is one base from a much larger clone. The V and J genes are TRBV10-3 and TRBJ2-7; TRBD2 is a possible D gene (5 bases). Germline values: CDR1 ENHRY, CDR2 SYGVKD. The CDR3 is made up of 14 amino acids. The CDR3 nucleotides are TGTGCCATCTGTGAATCAGCGGTTTCCTACGAGCAGTACTTC. Protein sequence: CAICESAVSYEQYF.

V gene TRBV7-2 combines with J gene TRBJ1-4; TRBD1 is a possible D gene (5 bases). The CDR3 runs 15 residues. Germline V gene lookup returns CDR1 SGHTA and CDR2 FQGNSA. V was cut by 1 base and J by 5 bases, with 11 bases left in between. Here the CDR3 DNA reads TGTGCCAGCAGCTTAGGCGCAGGGCAAAATGAAAAACTGTTTTTT. This translates into CASSLGAGQNEKLFF.

In this sample, this clonotype turned up many times. The V and J genes are TRBV19 and TRBJ1-6, with a tentative D call TRBD1 (6 bases). V was trimmed by 3 bases and J by 7 bases, leaving 10 bases between them. There are 14 residues in the CDR3. Looked up from germline, CDR1 is LNHDA and CDR2 is SQIVND (reference sequence). The CDR3 reads CASSILGQNSPLHF. The CDR3 DNA sequence: TGTGCCAGTAGTATTTTAGGACAGAATTCACCCCTCCACTTT.

This clonotype was observed a few times. V is TRBV20-1 and J is TRBJ2-2; no clear D gene. Germline CDR1 DFQATT, CDR2 SNEGSKA (reference sequence). The V and J ends lost 6 bases and 0 bases respectively, with 11 bases between them. CDR3 length: 14 amino acids. CDR3 region: CSAKDGSNTGELFF. The CDR3 DNA sequence: TGCAGTGCCAAGGACGGGTCGAACACCGGGGAGCTGTTTTTT.

Of note for this clonotype: A much larger clone differs from this one at a single base, so this may be a read error. This chain uses TRBV24-1 with TRBJ1-1; TRBD1 aligns across 9 bases. Germline V lookup: CDR1 KGHDR, CDR2 SFDVKD. This CDR3 region has 14 residues. DNA for the CDR3: TGTGCCACCAGTGATTGGACAGGGGTCCACGGAGCTTTATTT. Encoded protein: CATSDWTGVHGALF.

V gene TRBV7-8 combines with J gene TRBJ1-3; possibly TRBD1 for D (6 bases). This CDR3 region has 21 residues. Germline-derived CDR1 and CDR2 are SGHVS and FQNEAQ. The V and J ends lost 5 bases and 0 bases respectively, with 29 bases between them. The CDR3 is CASSRTLGGGRFGISGNTIYF. As DNA, the CDR3 is TGTGCCAGCAGCCGTACCCTGGGGGGCGGGCGTTTTGGGATCTCTGGAAACACCATATATTTT.

This rearrangement joins TRBV27 to TRBJ2-5, with D unclear. Germline values: CDR1 MNHEY, CDR2 SMNVEV (reference sequence). V was shortened by 5 bases and J by 7 bases, with 17 bases between the two germline ends. The CDR3 consists of 14 residues. CDR3 sequence: CASSLGPAPATQYF. Written as DNA, the CDR3 is TGTGCCAGCAGTCTCGGGCCAGCCCCAGCGACCCAGTACTTC.

CDR3 sequence (DNA): TGTGCCAGCAGTTTATCAGGGCTCTGGGAGCAGTACTTC. Its translation is CASSLSGLWEQYF. This chain uses TRBV7-2 with TRBJ2-7; possible D gene TRBD1, 5 bases. The V gene lost 6 bases and the J gene lost 7 bases, with 16 bases spanning the gap. Germline V CDR1 and CDR2: SGHTA, FQGNSA. The CDR3 loop spans 13 amino acids. The full variable domain, its missing parts supplied by reference TRBV7-2 and TRBJ2-7, is GAGVSQSPSNKVTEKGKDVELRCDPISGHTALYWYRQSLGQGLEFLIYFQGNSAPDKSGLPSDRFSAERTGGSVSTLTIQRTQQEDSAVYLCASSLSGLWEQYFGPGTRLTVT.

J is TRBJ2-7 and V is TRBV6-5, with TRBD1 matching over 7 bases. The V segment lost 5 bases and the J segment 0 bases; nucleotides outside the gene matches: 7. The CDR3 runs 15 residues. Germline assignment: CDR1 MNHEY and CDR2 SVGAGI. CDR3: CASSRIGTVSYEQYF. Here the CDR3 DNA reads TGTGCCAGCAGTCGAATTGGGACAGTCTCCTACGAGCAGTACTTC.

This clonotype was seen a handful of times. One end of the junction fails to match germline, which may point to a read error. V is TRBV6-5 and J is TRBJ1-6; 9 bases are shared with TRBD1. CDR1 and CDR2 (germline): MNHEY, SVGAGI. The CDR3 contains 15 residues. The CDR3 sequence is CAISEGQGGPSPLHF. CDR3 nucleotide sequence: TGTGCCATCAGTGAGGGACAGGGAGGTCCTTCACCCCTCCACTTT.

This clonotype has at least ten counts. V gene TRBV7-2 combines with J gene TRBJ1-6, with TRBD1 as a possible D gene (6 bases). V was trimmed by 3 bases and J by 10 bases, leaving 16 bases between them. The germline CDR1 and CDR2 sequences are SGHTA and FQGNSA. The CDR3 extends over 15 amino acids. Here the CDR3 reads CASSFILQGNSPLHF. In DNA, the CDR3 is TGTGCCAGCAGCTTTATCCTACAGGGAAACTCACCCCTCCACTTT.

This clonotype was found many times. This chain connects TRBV19 to TRBJ1-5; 10 bases fit TRBD1. The CDR3 extends over 17 amino acids. Unmatched junction bases numbered 12, after V lost 4 bases and J lost 6 bases. Germline loops: CDR1 LNHDA, CDR2 SQIVND (reference sequence). The CDR3 is CASSTRTGGSSFQPQHF. The CDR3 DNA reads TGTGCCAGTAGTACTCGGACAGGGGGTTCGTCTTTTCAGCCCCAGCATTTT.